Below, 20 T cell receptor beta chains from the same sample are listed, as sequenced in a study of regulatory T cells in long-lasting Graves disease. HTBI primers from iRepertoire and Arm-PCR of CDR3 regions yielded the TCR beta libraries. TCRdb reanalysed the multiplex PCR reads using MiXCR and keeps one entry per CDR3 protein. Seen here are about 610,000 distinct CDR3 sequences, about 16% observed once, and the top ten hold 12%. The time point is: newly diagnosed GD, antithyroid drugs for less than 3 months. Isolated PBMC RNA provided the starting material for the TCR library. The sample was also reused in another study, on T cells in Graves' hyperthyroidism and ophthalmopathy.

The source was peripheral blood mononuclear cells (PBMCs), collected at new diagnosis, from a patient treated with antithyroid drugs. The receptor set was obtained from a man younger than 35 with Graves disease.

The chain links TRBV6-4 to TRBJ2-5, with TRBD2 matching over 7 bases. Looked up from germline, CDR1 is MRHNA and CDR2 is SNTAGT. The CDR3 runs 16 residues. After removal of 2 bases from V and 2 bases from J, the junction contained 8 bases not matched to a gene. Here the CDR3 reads CASSDPGEGHQETQYF. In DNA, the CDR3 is TGTGCCAGCAGTGACCCGGGGGAGGGCCATCAAGAGACCCAGTACTTC.

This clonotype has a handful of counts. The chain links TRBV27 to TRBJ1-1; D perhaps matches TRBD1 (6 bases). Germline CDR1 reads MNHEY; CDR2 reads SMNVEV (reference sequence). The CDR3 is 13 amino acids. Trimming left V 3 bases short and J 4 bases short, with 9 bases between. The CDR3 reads CASSLYRATEAFF. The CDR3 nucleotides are TGTGCCAGCAGTTTGTACAGGGCCACTGAAGCTTTCTTT.

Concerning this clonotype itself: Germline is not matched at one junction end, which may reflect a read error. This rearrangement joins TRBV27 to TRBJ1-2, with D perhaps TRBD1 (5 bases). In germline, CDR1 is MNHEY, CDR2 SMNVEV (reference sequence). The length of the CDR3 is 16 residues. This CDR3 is CASSSSAGMGLYSYTF. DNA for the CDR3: TGTGCCAGCAGTTCATCGGCAGGGATGGGGCTCTATAGCTACACCTTC.

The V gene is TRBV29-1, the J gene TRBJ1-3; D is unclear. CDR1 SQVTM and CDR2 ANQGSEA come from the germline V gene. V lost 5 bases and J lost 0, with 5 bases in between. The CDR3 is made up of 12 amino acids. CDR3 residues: CSVCDSGNTIYF. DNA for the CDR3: TGCAGCGTTTGTGACTCTGGAAACACCATATATTTT.

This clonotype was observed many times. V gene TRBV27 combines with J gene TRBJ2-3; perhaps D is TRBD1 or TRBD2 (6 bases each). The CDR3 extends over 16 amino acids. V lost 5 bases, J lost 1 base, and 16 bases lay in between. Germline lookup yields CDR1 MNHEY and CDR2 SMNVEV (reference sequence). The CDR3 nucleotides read TGTGCCAGCAGTACGGTAGGGGGGCGGGGCACAGATACGCAGTATTTT. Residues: CASSTVGGRGTDTQYF.

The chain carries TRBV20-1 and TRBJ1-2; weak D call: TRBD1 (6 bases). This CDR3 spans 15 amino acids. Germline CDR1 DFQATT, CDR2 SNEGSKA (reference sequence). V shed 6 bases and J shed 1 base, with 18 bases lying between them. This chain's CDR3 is CSAGDTSDRNYGYTF. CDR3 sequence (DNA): TGCAGTGCGGGGGACACCTCAGATCGTAACTATGGCTACACCTTC.

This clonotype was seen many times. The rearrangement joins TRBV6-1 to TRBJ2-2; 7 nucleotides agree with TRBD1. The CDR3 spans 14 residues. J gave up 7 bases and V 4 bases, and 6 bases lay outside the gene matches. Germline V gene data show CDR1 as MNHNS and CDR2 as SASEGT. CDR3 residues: CASSVNRGYGELFF. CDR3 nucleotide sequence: TGTGCCAGCAGTGTTAACAGGGGATACGGGGAGCTGTTTTTT.

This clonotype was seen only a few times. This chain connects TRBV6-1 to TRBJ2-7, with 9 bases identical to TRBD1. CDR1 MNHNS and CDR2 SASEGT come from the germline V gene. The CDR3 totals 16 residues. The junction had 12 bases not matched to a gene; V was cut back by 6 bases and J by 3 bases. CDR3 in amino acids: CASRLGAGQGFYEQYF. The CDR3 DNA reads TGTGCCAGCAGATTAGGCGCCGGACAGGGGTTCTACGAGCAGTACTTC.

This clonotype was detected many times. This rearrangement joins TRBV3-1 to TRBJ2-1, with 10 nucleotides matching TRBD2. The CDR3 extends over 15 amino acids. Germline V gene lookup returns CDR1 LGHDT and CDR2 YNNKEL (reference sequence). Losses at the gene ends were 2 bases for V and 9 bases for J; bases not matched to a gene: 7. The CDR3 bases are TGTGCCAGCAGCCAACTAGCGGGAGATGCGGCTGAGCAGTTCTTC. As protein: CASSQLAGDAAEQFF.

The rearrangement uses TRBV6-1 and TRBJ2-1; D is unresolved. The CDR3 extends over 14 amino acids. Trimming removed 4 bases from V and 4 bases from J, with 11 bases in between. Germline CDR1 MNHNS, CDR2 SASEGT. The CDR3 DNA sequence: TGTGCCAGCAGTGCGCCGGCGGATTACAATGAGCAGTTCTTC. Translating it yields CASSAPADYNEQFF.

Here the CDR3 DNA reads TGTGCCATCAGTGAGGGACGCCTCGCGTACTTC. Translation: CAISEGRLAYF. The V and J genes are TRBV10-3 and TRBJ2-7, with no clear D. Trimming took 2 bases from V and 12 from J, leaving 11 bases between them. The CDR3 runs to 11 residues. Germline CDR1 reads ENHRY; CDR2 reads SYGVKD.

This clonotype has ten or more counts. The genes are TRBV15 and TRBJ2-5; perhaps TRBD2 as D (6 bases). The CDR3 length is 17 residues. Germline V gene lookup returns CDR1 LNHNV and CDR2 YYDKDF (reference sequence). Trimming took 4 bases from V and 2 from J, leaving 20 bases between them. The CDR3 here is CATSTGAGRGLQETQYF. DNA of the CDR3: TGTGCCACCAGCACCGGGGCGGGAAGGGGACTGCAAGAGACCCAGTACTTC.

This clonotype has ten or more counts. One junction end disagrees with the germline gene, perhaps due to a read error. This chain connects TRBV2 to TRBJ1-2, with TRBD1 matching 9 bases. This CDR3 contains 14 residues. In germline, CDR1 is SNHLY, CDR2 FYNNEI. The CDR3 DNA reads TGTGCCAGCAACCCGGGACAGGGACCCTATAGCTACACCTTC. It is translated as CASNPGQGPYSYTF.

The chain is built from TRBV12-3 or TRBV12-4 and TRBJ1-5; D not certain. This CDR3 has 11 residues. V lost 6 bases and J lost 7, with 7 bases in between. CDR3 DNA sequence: TGTGCCAGCAGCCTACAACAGCCCCAGCATTTT. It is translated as CASSLQQPQHF.

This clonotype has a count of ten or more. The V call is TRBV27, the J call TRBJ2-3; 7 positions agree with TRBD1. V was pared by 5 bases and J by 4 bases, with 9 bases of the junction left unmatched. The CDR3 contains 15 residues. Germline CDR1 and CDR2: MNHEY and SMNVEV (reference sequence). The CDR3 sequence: CASSMTGLRSDTQYF. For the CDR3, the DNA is TGTGCCAGCAGTATGACAGGGTTAAGGTCAGATACGCAGTATTTT.

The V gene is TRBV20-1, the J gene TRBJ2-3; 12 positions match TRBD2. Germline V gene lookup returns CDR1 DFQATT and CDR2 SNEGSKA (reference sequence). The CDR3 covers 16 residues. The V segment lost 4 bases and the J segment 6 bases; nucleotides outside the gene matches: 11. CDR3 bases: TGCAGTGCTACCGGGACTAGCGGGTCCCCTAGGGATACGCAGTATTTT. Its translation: CSATGTSGSPRDTQYF.

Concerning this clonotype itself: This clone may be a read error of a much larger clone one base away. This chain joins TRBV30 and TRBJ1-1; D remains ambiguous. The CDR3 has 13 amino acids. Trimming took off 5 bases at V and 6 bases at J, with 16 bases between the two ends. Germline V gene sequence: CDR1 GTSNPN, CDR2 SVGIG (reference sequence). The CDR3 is CAWDRAGAAEAFF. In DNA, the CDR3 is TGTGCCTGGGATCGGGCGGGTGCAGCTGAAGCTTTCTTT.

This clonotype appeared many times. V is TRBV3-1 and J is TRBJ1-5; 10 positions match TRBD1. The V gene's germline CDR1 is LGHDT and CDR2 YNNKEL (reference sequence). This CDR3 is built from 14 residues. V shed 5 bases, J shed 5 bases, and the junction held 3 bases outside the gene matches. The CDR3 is CASSIDRGHQPQHF. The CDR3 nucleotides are TGTGCCAGCAGCATAGACAGGGGGCATCAGCCCCAGCATTTT.

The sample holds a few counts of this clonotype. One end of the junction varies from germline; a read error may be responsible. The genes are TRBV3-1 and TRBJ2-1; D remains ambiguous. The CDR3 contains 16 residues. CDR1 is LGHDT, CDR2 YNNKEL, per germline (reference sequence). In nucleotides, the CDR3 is TGTGCCGGCAGCCTTGACATAGTAGGCGTTGACAATGAGCAGTTCTTC. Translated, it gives CAGSLDIVGVDNEQFF.

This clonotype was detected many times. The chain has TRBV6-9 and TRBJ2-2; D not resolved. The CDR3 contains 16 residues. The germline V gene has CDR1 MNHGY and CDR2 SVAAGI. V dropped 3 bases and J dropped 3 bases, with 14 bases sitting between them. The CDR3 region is CASSYSPNRYTGELFF. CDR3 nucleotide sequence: TGTGCCAGCAGTTACAGCCCGAATAGGTACACCGGGGAGCTGTTTTTT.